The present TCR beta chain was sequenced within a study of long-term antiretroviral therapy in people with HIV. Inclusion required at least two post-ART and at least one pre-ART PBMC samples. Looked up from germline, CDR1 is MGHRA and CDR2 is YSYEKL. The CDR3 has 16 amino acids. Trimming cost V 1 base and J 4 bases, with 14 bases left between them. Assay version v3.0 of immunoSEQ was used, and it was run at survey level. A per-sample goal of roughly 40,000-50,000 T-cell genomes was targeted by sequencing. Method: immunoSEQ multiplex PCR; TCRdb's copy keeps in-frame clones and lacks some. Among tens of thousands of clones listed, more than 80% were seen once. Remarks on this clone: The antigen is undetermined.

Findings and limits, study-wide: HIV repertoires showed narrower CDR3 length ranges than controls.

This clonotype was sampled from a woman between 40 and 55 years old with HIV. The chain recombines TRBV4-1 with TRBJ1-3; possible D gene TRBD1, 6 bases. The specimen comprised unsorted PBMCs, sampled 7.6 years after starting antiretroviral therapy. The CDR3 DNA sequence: TGCGCCAGCAGCCAAGTGACAGGCTCGACGGGAAACACCATATATTTT. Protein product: CASSQVTGSTGNTIYF.